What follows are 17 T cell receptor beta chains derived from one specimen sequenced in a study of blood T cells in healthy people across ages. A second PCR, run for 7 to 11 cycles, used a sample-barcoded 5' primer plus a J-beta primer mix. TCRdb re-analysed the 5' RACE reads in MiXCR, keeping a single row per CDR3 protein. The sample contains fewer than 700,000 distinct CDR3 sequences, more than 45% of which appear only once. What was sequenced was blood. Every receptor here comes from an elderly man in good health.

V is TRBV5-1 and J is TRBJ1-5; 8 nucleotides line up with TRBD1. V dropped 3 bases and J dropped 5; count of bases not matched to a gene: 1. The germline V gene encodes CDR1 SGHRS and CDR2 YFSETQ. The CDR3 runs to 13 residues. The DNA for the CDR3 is TGCGCCAGCAGCTCACAGGGGGATCAGCCCCAGCATTTT. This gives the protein CASSSQGDQPQHF.

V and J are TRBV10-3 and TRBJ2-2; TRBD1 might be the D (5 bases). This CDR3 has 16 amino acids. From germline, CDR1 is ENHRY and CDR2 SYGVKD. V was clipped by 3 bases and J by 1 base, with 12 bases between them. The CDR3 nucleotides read TGTGCCATCAGTGATTCGTTTAGGGGGAACACCGGGGAGCTGTTTTTT. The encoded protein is CAISDSFRGNTGELFF.

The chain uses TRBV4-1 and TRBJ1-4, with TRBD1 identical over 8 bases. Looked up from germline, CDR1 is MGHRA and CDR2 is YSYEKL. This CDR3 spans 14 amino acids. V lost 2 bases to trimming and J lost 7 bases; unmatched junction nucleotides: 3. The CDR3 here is CASSQPDRGEKLFF. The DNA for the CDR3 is TGCGCCAGCAGCCAACCAGACAGGGGTGAAAAACTGTTTTTT.

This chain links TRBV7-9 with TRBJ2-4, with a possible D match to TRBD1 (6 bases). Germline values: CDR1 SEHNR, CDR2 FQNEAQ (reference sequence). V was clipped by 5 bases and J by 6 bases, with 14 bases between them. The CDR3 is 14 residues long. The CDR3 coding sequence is TGTGCCAGCAGCCAAGACTGGGGGCGAAACATTCAGTACTTC. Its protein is CASSQDWGRNIQYF.

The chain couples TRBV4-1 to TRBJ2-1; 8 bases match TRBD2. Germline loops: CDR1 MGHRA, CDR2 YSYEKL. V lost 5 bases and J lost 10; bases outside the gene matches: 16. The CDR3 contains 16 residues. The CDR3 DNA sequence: TGCGCCAGCAGCAAGGTCGAACTAGCGGCCCTGGGGGAGCAGTTCTTC. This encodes CASSKVELAALGEQFF.

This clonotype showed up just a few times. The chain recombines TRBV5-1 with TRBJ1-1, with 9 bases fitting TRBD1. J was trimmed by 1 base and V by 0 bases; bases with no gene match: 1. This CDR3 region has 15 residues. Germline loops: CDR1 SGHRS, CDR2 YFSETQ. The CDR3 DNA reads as TGCGCCAGCAGCTTGGAGGGACAGGGGAACACTGAAGCTTTCTTT. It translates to CASSLEGQGNTEAFF.

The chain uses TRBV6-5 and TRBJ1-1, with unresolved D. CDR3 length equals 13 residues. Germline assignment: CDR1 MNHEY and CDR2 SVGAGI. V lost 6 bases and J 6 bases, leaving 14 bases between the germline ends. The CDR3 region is CASSRRREAEAFF. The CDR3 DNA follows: TGTGCCAGCAGCCGCAGAAGGGAAGCTGAAGCTTTCTTT.

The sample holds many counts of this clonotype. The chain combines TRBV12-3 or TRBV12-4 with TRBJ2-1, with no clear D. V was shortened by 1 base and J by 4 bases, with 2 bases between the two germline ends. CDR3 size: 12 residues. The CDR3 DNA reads TGTGCCAGCAGTTTAGGGTACAATGAGCAGTTCTTC. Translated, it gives CASSLGYNEQFF.

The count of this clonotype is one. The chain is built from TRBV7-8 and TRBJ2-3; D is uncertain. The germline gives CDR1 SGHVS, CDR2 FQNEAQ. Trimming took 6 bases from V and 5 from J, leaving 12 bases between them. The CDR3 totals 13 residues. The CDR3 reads CASSPVVGDTQYF. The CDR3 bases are TGTGCCAGCAGTCCGGTCGTAGGAGATACGCAGTATTTT.

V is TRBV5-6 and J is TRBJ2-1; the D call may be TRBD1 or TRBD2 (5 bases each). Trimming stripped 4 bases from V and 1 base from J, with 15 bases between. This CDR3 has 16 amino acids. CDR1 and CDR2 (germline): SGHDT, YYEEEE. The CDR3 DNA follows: TGTGCCAGCAGCGAGGTGGGGGAGAAGTCCTACAATGAGCAGTTCTTC. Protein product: CASSEVGEKSYNEQFF.

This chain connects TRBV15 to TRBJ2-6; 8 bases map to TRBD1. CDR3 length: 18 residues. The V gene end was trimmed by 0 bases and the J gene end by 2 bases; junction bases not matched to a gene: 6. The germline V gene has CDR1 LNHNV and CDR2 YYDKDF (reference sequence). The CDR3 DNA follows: TGTGCCACCAGCAGAGATCGGCAGGGGGCTACTGGGGCCAACGTCCTGACTTTC. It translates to CATSRDRQGATGANVLTF. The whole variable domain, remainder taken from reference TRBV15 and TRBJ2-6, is DAMVIQNPRYQVTQFGKPVTLSCSQTLNHNVMYWYQQKSSQAPKLLFHYYDKDFNNEADTPDNFQSRRPNTSFCFLDIRSPGLGDTAMYLCATSRDRQGATGANVLTFGAGSRLTVL.

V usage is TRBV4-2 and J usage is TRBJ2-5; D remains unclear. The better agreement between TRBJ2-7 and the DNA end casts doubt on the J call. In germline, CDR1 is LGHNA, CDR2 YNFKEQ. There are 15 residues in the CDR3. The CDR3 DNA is TGTGCCAGCAGCCAAGATCTCCACAACTCCTACGAGCAGTACTTC. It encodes CASSQDLHNSYEQYF.

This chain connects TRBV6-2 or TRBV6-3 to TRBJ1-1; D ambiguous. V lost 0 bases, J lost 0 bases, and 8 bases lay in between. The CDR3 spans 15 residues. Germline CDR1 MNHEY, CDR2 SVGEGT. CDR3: CASSYSGRMNTEAFF. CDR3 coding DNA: TGTGCCAGCAGTTACTCTGGGAGGATGAACACTGAAGCTTTCTTT.

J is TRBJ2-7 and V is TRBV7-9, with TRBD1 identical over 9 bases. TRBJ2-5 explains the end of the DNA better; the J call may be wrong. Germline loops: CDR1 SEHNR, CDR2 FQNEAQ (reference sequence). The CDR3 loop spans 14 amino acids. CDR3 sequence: CASSRTGGGQTQYF. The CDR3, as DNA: TGTGCCAGCAGCCGTACAGGGGGCGGGCAGACCCAGTACTTC.

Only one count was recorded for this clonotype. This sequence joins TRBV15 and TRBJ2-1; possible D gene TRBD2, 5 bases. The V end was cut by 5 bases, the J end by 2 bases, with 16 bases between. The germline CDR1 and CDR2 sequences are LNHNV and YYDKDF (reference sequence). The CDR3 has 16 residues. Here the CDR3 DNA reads TGTGCCACCAGCCCTCAACCCACCGGGGCCTACAATGAGCAGTTCTTC. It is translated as CATSPQPTGAYNEQFF. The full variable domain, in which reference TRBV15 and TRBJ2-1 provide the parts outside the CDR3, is DAMVIQNPRYQVTQFGKPVTLSCSQTLNHNVMYWYQQKSSQAPKLLFHYYDKDFNNEADTPDNFQSRRPNTSFCFLDIRSPGLGDTAMYLCATSPQPTGAYNEQFFGPGTRLTVL.

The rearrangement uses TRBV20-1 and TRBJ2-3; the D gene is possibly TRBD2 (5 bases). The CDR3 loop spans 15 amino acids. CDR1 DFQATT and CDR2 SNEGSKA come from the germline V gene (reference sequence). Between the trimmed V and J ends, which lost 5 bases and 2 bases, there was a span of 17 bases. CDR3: CSARRTGSSTDTQYF. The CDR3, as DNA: TGCAGTGCTCGTAGGACGGGAAGTTCCACAGATACGCAGTATTTT.

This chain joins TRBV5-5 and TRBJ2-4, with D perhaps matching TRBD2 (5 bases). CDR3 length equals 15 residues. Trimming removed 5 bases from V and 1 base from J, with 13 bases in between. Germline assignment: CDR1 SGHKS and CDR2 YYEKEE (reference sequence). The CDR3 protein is CASSLTGLAKNIQYF. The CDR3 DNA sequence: TGTGCCAGCAGTCTGACCGGACTGGCCAAAAACATTCAGTACTTC.